Listed below are T cell receptor beta chains from one sample, sequenced in a study of T cells after yellow fever vaccination. TCRdb re-analysed the 5' RACE reads in MiXCR, keeping a single row per CDR3 protein. The data hold approximately 550,000 distinct CDR3 sequences, with roughly 14% observed a single time. The sample consisted of PBMCs, taken on the day of the yellow fever booster vaccination. These receptor sequences come from a man aged 25-40 years who received the YFV17D yellow fever vaccine. CDR3s include the opening cysteine and the closing phenylalanine or tryptophan. The D gene is left open where the match is weak. A row's size may be missing; if present it is once, few, many or a size class.

D	length	V	size	J	DNA	CDR3
-	15	TRBV11-2	few	TRBJ1-1	TGTGCCAGCAGCTTAGCTCTGACTATGAACACTGAAGCTTTCTTT	CASSLALTMNTEAFF
TRBD2	17	TRBV24-1	few	TRBJ2-1	TGTGCCACCAGTGATTCCTTTGGCGGGAGTTACTACAATGAGCAGTTCTTC	CATSDSFGGSYYNEQFF
-	16	TRBV20-1	-	TRBJ2-7	TGCTGTGCTAGCCCCCCCCATCTGGACGGACAGTACGAGCAGTACTTC	CCASPPHLDGQYEQYF
-	15	TRBV6-5	-	TRBJ2-1	TGTGCCAGCAGTTATTTCCGGGGGGCGCAGAATGAGCAGTTCTTC	CASSYFRGAQNEQFF
-	15	TRBV7-2	-	TRBJ2-2	TGTGCCAGCAGCTTAGTTGAGGGGGGGACCGGGGAGCTGTTTTTT	CASSLVEGGTGELFF
-	16	TRBV27	few	TRBJ1-2	TGTGCCAGCAGTTTACCCCGGGCGGCGGGGTTGGATGGCTACACCTTC	CASSLPRAAGLDGYTF
TRBD1	16	TRBV3-1	-	TRBJ1-1	TGTGCCAGCAGCCGAGGGACAGGGGACCTTGGCACTGAAGCTTTCTTT	CASSRGTGDLGTEAFF
TRBD1	17	TRBV14	-	TRBJ1-5	TGTGCCAGCAGCCAAGTGCGGGACAGGGCGGGCAATCAGCCCCAGCATTTT	CASSQVRDRAGNQPQHF
-	14	TRBV5-1	few	TRBJ1-2	TGCGCCAGCAGCACCCAGGTGGGGACTTATGGCTACACCTTC	CASSTQVGTYGYTF
-	13	TRBV28	-	TRBJ1-2	TGTGCCAGCAGTATACAGGGAGACTATGGCTACACCTTC	CASSIQGDYGYTF
TRBD1	15	TRBV15	-	TRBJ1-3	TGTGCCACCAGCATTGACAGGGTGTCAGGAAACACCATATATTTT	CATSIDRVSGNTIYF
-	14	TRBV5-1	few	TRBJ2-7	TGCGCCAGCAGCTTTACAGGGAGGTCCTACGAGCAGTACTTC	CASSFTGRSYEQYF
TRBD2	14	TRBV5-1	-	TRBJ2-1	TGCGCCAGCACACGGGGGGGGGCCTACAATGAGCAGTTCTTC	CASTRGGAYNEQFF
-	16	TRBV27	-	TRBJ1-1	TGTGCCAGCAGAACGAACACCGGGACAATAGGTAAAGAAGCTTTCTTT	CASRTNTGTIGKEAFF
-	13	TRBV30	-	TRBJ2-2	TGTGCCTGGAGGGAGGGAAGGACCGGGGAGCTGTTTTTT	CAWREGRTGELFF
TRBD2	15	TRBV7-6	few	TRBJ2-7	TGTGCCAGCAGCCCAGGGCGGGAGGGAACCTACGAGCAGTACTTC	CASSPGREGTYEQYF
-	13	TRBV29-1	few	TRBJ2-5	TGCAGCGTTGTTACTCACTGGGAAGAGACCCAGTACTTC	CSVVTHWEETQYF
TRBD2	20	TRBV6-2/TRBV6-3	-	TRBJ2-2	TGTGCCAGCAGTTACTCGACGCGGACTAGCGGGGCCCCTTTCACCGGGGAGCTGTTTTTT	CASSYSTRTSGAPFTGELFF
-	11	TRBV20-1	many	TRBJ2-7	TGCAGTGCTAGCGAGGCCTACGAGCAGTACTTC	CSASEAYEQYF
-	13	TRBV12-3/TRBV12-4	many	TRBJ1-1	TGTGCCAGCAGAGGGGGAGCGGGCACTGAAGCTTTCTTT	CASRGGAGTEAFF
-	14	TRBV15	few	TRBJ2-1	TGTGCCACTCAACCCAGGACAGAGTTTAATGAGCAGTTCTTC	CATQPRTEFNEQFF
-	14	TRBV12-3/TRBV12-4	few	TRBJ1-1	TGTGCCACCTCTCGGGGACTCAAGAACACTGAAGCTTTCTTT	CATSRGLKNTEAFF
TRBD2	18	TRBV5-5	few	TRBJ2-3	TGTGCCAGCAGCTTGCGACTAGCGGGAGGGTTTTGGGCAGATACGCAGTATTTT	CASSLRLAGGFWADTQYF
-	12	TRBV14	-	TRBJ1-2	TGTGCCAGCAGCCGGAACAGGGTTGGCTACACCTTC	CASSRNRVGYTF
-	13	TRBV6-5	few	TRBJ2-7	TGTGCCAGCAGTTACGGGGGAAACTACGAGCAGTACTTC	CASSYGGNYEQYF
TRBD1	12	TRBV20-1	few	TRBJ2-7	TGCAGTGCCCGACAGGGGGCGAGCGAGCAGTACTTC	CSARQGASEQYF
-	16	TRBV2	-	TRBJ2-3	TGTGCCAGCAGTGAAGACGGGAACTGGAAAGCAGATACGCAGTATTTT	CASSEDGNWKADTQYF
TRBD1	16	TRBV7-2	few	TRBJ2-7	TGTGCCAGCAGCCTTAGCCTCGGGACAGGGTCCTACGAGCAGTACTTC	CASSLSLGTGSYEQYF
-	17	TRBV7-9	-	TRBJ2-2	-	CASSLTFGTSWTGELFF
-	15	TRBV6-1	-	TRBJ1-2	TGTGCCATTCAGGGGAGGGAACCTATGGGCTATGGCTACACCTTC	CAIQGREPMGYGYTF
-	13	TRBV20-1	few	TRBJ2-7	TGCAGTGCTAGGAGCTCTTCAAGCAGCGAGCAGTACTTC	CSARSSSSSEQYF
-	13	TRBV29-1	few	TRBJ2-7	TGCAGCGTTGCTGGAAGGAACAGTTTTGAGCAGTACTTC	CSVAGRNSFEQYF
-	14	TRBV9	few	TRBJ2-5	TGTGCCAGCAGCGTAGCGGCAGGCCAAGAGACCCAGTACTTC	CASSVAAGQETQYF
TRBD1	13	TRBV20-1	-	TRBJ2-7	TGCAGTGCTGGGGACAGGGTCCCCTACGAGCAGTACTTC	CSAGDRVPYEQYF
TRBD2	13	TRBV20-1	few	TRBJ2-7	TGCAGTGCTAGAGGCCTCTGGGAGGGCGAGCAGTACTTC	CSARGLWEGEQYF
-	13	TRBV20-1	-	TRBJ2-2	TGCAGTGCTAGAATCAGAGGGGCCGGGGAGCTGTTTTTT	CSARIRGAGELFF
TRBD1	15	TRBV11-1	-	TRBJ1-6	TGTGCCAGCAGCCCTCCGGGACAGCTAAATTCACCCCTCCACTTT	CASSPPGQLNSPLHF
-	13	TRBV11-2	-	TRBJ1-1	TGTGCCAGCAGCTTAGGACAGAATTCTGAAGCTTTCTTT	CASSLGQNSEAFF
-	15	TRBV5-1	-	TRBJ2-7	TGCGCCAGCAGCTTCTCAGGATCAGAGGTCCACGAGCAGTACTTC	CASSFSGSEVHEQYF
TRBD2	14	TRBV29-1	few	TRBJ2-1	TGCAGCTTCCAATTTAGCGGGGTCTACAATGAGCAGTTCTTC	CSFQFSGVYNEQFF
-	13	TRBV18	-	TRBJ2-5	TGTGCCAGCTCAGGGTCGCAGGAAGAGACCCAGTACTTC	CASSGSQEETQYF
TRBD2	15	TRBV4-2	few	TRBJ2-5	TGTGCCAGCAGCCAAATACTAGCGGGAGCGGAGACCCAGTACTTC	CASSQILAGAETQYF
TRBD2	15	TRBV7-9	many	TRBJ2-5	TGTGCCACTGCCCTAGCGGGAGCCTATAGGGAGACCCAGTACTTC	CATALAGAYRETQYF
TRBD2	16	TRBV23-1	few	TRBJ2-1	TGCGCCAGCAGTCAATACGGGAGGCAGGGCCCGATTAAGCAGTTCTTC	CASSQYGRQGPIKQFF
-	11	TRBV20-1	-	TRBJ1-1	TGCAGTGCTGACCGGGACACTGAAGCTTTCTTT	CSADRDTEAFF
-	16	TRBV7-2	few	TRBJ2-3	TGTGCCAGCAGACTTCAATTGGGACTCAGCACAGATACGCAGTATTTT	CASRLQLGLSTDTQYF
TRBD2	14	TRBV19	few	TRBJ2-1	TGTGCCAGTAGGCCTAGCGGGAGGGACAATGAGCAGTTCTTC	CASRPSGRDNEQFF
TRBD2	18	TRBV29-1	few	TRBJ2-1	TGCAGCGTTGTAAATCCTGGACTAGCGGGGAGCTCCTACAATGAGCAGTTCTTC	CSVVNPGLAGSSYNEQFF
-	15	TRBV12-3/TRBV12-4	-	TRBJ1-1	TGTGCCAGCAGGATAGGGCAGGGGAGACCCCTTGAAGCTTTCTTT	CASRIGQGRPLEAFF
TRBD2	18	TRBV7-3	-	TRBJ2-3	TGTGCCAGCAGCTTAAAGGGACTAGCGGGAGGGGGTCTGGGTACGCAGTATTTT	CASSLKGLAGGGLGTQYF